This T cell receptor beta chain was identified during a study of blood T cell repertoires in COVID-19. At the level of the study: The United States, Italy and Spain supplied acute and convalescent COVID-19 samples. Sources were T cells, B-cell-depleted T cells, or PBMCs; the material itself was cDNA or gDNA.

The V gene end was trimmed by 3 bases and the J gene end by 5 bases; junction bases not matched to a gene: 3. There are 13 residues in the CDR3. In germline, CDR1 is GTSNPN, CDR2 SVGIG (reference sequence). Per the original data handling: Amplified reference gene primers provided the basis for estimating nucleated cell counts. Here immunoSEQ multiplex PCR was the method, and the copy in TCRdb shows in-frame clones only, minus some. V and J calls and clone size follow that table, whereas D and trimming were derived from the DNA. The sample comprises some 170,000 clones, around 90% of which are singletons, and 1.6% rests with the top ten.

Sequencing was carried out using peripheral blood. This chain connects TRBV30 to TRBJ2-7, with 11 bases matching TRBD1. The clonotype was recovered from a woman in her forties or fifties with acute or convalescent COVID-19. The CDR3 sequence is CAWSGTGGDEQYF. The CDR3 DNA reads TGTGCCTGGAGCGGGACAGGGGGGGACGAGCAGTACTTC.